This note documents a single T cell receptor beta chain sequence. This record comes from a study of control samples from healthy donors and cancer patients. The CDR3 length is 13 residues. Germline V gene sequence: CDR1 SGHTA, CDR2 FQGNSA. The ends were cut back, 7 bases at V and 5 bases at J, with 11 bases in the middle. The repertoire was sequenced with immunoSEQ multiplex PCR; TCRdb's copy has only in-frame clones and lacks some. The repertoire consists of over 110,000 clones, with around 85% occurring once and the leading ten covering approximately 9.4%. This clonotype was sampled from a woman in her twenties or thirties in good health. The J gene is TRBJ2-2, the V gene TRBV7-2; no definite D call. Sequenced sample: blood. The CDR3 region has the DNA TGTGCCAGCACCCGAGACCGGACCGGGGAGCTGTTTTTT. Amino acids: CASTRDRTGELFF. Together with reference TRBV7-2 and TRBJ2-2, the CDR3 gives the full variable domain: GAGVSQSPSNKVTEKGKDVELRCDPISGHTALYWYRQSLGQGLEFLIYFQGNSAPDKSGLPSDRFSAERTGGSVSTLTIQRTQQEDSAVYLCASTRDRTGELFFGEGSRLTVL.